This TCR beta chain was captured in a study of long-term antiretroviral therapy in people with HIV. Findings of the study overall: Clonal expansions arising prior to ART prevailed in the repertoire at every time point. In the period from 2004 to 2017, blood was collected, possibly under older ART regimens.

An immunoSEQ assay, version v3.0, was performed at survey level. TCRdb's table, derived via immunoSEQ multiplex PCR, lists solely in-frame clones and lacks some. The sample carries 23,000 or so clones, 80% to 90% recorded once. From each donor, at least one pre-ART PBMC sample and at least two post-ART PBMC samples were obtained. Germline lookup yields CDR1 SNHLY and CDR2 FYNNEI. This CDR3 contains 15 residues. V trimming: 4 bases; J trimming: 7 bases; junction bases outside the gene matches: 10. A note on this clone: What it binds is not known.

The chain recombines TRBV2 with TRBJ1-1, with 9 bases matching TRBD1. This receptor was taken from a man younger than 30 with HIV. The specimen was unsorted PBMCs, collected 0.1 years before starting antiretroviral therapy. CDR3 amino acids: CASSGPDRGYGEAFF. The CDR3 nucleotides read TGTGCCAGCAGTGGCCCTGACAGGGGGTATGGTGAAGCTTTCTTT.